Each of the 9 T cell receptor beta chains below was sequenced from the same sample in a study of blood T cell repertoires in COVID-19. Produced via immunoSEQ multiplex PCR; TCRdb's table is partial and in-frame only. In the table there are 250,000 or so clones, approximately 86% of which are singletons. The specimen was peripheral blood. These TCRs come from an older woman with active or convalescent COVID-19.

The chain couples TRBV11-2 to TRBJ2-7; a weak D match, TRBD1 (5 bases). The CDR3 totals 15 residues. CDR1 is SGHAT and CDR2 is FQNNGV in the germline V gene. With 3 bases removed from V and 2 bases from J, the gap between germline ends came to 14 bases. The CDR3 sequence: CASSFPKGMAYEQYF. For the CDR3, the DNA is TGTGCCAGCAGCTTCCCAAAGGGGATGGCCTACGAGCAGTACTTC.

This clone was seen a single time. The chain recombines TRBV2 with TRBJ2-1; 8 bases line up with TRBD2. V trimming: 6 bases; J trimming: 0 bases; junction bases outside the gene matches: 13. This CDR3 has 18 amino acids. Germline loops: CDR1 SNHLY, CDR2 FYNNEI. As DNA, the CDR3 is TGTGCCAGCAGCGTAAGCGGGGGCGTCACCAGCTCCTACAATGAGCAGTTCTTC. Translation gives CASSVSGGVTSSYNEQFF. The whole variable domain, remainder taken from reference TRBV2 and TRBJ2-1, is EPEVTQTPSHQVTQMGQEVILRCVPISNHLYFYWYRQILGQKVEFLVSFYNNEISEKSEIFDDQFSVERPDGSNFTLKIRSTKLEDSAMYFCASSVSGGVTSSYNEQFFGPGTRLTVL.

This sequence joins TRBV4-3 and TRBJ2-1, with D possibly matching TRBD2 (5 bases). The V end was cut by 3 bases, the J end by 1 base, with 10 bases between. CDR1 LGHNA and CDR2 YSLEER come from the germline V gene. This CDR3 has 15 amino acids. CDR3 sequence reads: CASSHGGNSYNEQFF. Here the CDR3 DNA reads TGCGCCAGCAGCCATGGAGGAAATTCCTACAATGAGCAGTTCTTC.

The rearrangement uses TRBV6-2 or TRBV6-3 and TRBJ2-4; 8 nucleotides agree with TRBD2. CDR3 size: 17 residues. Germline values: CDR1 MNHEY, CDR2 SVGEGT. The junction had 4 bases not matched to a gene; V was cut back by 0 bases and J by 0 bases. DNA of the CDR3: TGTGCCAGCAGTTACTCGACACGGGGGGGAGCCAAAAACATTCAGTACTTC. Translated, it gives CASSYSTRGGAKNIQYF.

The chain joins TRBV19 to TRBJ2-2; the match to TRBD1 covers 8 bases. V trimming: 4 bases; J trimming: 4 bases; junction bases outside the gene matches: 5. CDR3 size: 15 residues. CDR1 is LNHDA and CDR2 is SQIVND in the germline V gene (reference sequence). The CDR3 spells CASSTQGAATGELFF. The CDR3 DNA sequence: TGTGCCAGTAGTACCCAGGGGGCGGCCACCGGGGAGCTGTTTTTT.

This clone was seen a few times. The chain employs TRBV6-6 and TRBJ1-1; D call uncertain. This CDR3 has 15 residues. Trimming pared 9 bases from V and 4 bases from J, leaving 21 bases between. Germline V CDR1 and CDR2: MNHNY, SVGAGI (reference sequence). The CDR3 DNA follows: TGTGCCAGTAAAATCGGAGCCGCCGGGGTCACTGAAGCTTTCTTT. Protein: CASKIGAAGVTEAFF.

The rearrangement uses TRBV6-1 and TRBJ1-5; D not resolved. Trimming stripped 3 bases from V and 7 bases from J, with 16 bases between. The CDR3 is made up of 15 amino acids. CDR1 MNHNS and CDR2 SASEGT come from the germline V gene. The CDR3 nucleotides are TGTGCCAGCAGTGAGTCGGGGAAGAGGGAACAGCCCCAGCATTTT. Residues: CASSESGKREQPQHF.

The count of this clone is one. The rearrangement uses TRBV9 and TRBJ1-2; D call uncertain. Germline V CDR1 and CDR2: SGDLS, YYNGEE. The ends were cut back, 4 bases at V and 4 bases at J, with 11 bases in the middle. The CDR3 is 13 residues long. The CDR3 region has the DNA TGTGCCAGCAGCAGTCCGGGAGGCTATGGCTACACCTTC. Translating it yields CASSSPGGYGYTF.

J is TRBJ2-5 and V is TRBV24-1; maybe TRBD1 (5 bases). CDR3 length equals 15 residues. Trimming took 4 bases from V and 4 from J, leaving 15 bases between them. Germline CDR1 reads KGHDR; CDR2 reads SFDVKD. The CDR3 nucleotides are TGTGCCACCAGTGACCGTGGACAAAAAATAGAGACCCAGTACTTC. This gives the protein CATSDRGQKIETQYF.